These 3 T cell receptor beta chains share one sample of origin, sequenced in a study of molecular identifiers for immune sequencing clone quantification. TCRdb passed the PCR reads through MiXCR, listing each CDR3 protein once. This table holds about 510,000 distinct CDR3 sequences, about a fifth found once. What was sequenced was naive CD8+ T cells from blood, with Jurkat cell RNA spiked in. Sample subset: FACS-sorted CD8+CD4-CCR7+CD45RA+ naive T cells. Receptors originate from a human donor in good health. Some libraries in this study had Jurkat cell RNA spiked in.

This clonotype was counted between two and nine times. The chain is built from TRBV28 and TRBJ2-1; 10 bases line up with TRBD2. Germline V gene lookup returns CDR1 MDHEN and CDR2 SYDVKM. Losses at the gene ends were 6 bases for V and 8 bases for J; bases not matched to a gene: 13. This CDR3 contains 16 residues. CDR3 protein: CASRRWGAGGGDEQFF. For the CDR3, the DNA is TGTGCCAGCAGGCGGTGGGGAGCGGGAGGGGGGGATGAGCAGTTCTTC.

The rearrangement links TRBV3-1 to TRBJ2-3, with 10 bases matching TRBD2. The germline CDR1 and CDR2 sequences are LGHDT and YNNKEL (reference sequence). The V gene end was trimmed by 1 base and the J gene end by 2 bases; junction bases not matched to a gene: 9. The CDR3 is 18 amino acids. CDR3 sequence (DNA): TGTGCCAGCAGCCAAGCAGGTCCTAGCGGGAGAGTCACAGATACGCAGTATTTT. Residues: CASSQAGPSGRVTDTQYF.

In the case of this clonotype: This could be a read error, since a much larger clone is one nucleotide away. Since the CDR3 does not end with the conserved phenylalanine or tryptophan, this likely comes from a read error. This chain links TRBV4-1 with TRBJ1-2; 8 bases are a match to TRBD1. After removal of 1 base from V and 4 bases from J, the junction contained 5 bases not matched to a gene. This CDR3 has 15 residues. CDR1 is MGHRA and CDR2 is YSYEKL in the germline V gene. The CDR3 here is CASSQVDRATYGYTL. In DNA, the CDR3 is TGCGCCAGCAGCCAAGTGGACAGGGCAACCTATGGCTACACCCTC.